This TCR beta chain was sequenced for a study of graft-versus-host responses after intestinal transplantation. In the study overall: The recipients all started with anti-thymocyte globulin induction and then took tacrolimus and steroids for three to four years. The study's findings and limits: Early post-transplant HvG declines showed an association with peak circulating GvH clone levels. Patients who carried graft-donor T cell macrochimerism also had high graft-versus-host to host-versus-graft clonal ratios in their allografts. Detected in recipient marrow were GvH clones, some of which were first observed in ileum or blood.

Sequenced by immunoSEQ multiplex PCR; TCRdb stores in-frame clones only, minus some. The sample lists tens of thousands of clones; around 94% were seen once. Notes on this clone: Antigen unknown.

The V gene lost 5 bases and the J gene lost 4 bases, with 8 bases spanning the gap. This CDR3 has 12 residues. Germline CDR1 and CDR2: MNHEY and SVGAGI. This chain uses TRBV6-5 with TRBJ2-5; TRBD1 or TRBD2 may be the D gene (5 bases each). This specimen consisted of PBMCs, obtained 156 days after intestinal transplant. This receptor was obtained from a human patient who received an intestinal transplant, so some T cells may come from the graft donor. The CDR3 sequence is CASSRDAETQYF. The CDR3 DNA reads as TGTGCCAGCAGTAGGGACGCAGAGACCCAGTACTTC.